This T cell receptor (beta chain) was recorded in a study of shared clonotypes between healthy human individuals. The germline V gene has CDR1 SQVTM and CDR2 ANQGSEA. CDR3 size: 12 residues. All donors were healthy HIV-negative adults lacking recent acute infections or vaccinations. Clones were sequenced by immunoSEQ multiplex PCR, and TCRdb holds only the in-frame ones, with some missing. The data show about half a million clones, around 80% seen once. This TCR was sampled from a middle-aged woman in good health. Some clones in this sample may be carry-over from other donors' samples. Source material: PBMCs. The gene calls are TRBV29-1 and TRBJ2-5; D remains ambiguous. The J call may be mistaken, given a closer DNA end match to TRBJ2-7. The CDR3 here is CSVEARNYEQYF. The CDR3 nucleotides read TGCAGCGTTGAAGCACGGAACTACGAGCAGTACTTC.